The clone carrying this TCR beta chain showed up just a few times. Original handling: Filtering of immunoSEQ junctional sequences could not match full-length read filtering. TCRdb's copy holds only in-frame clones and misses some; the assay was immunoSEQ multiplex PCR. The V and J calls and clone size are taken from that table; D and trimming were inferred from the DNA. The sample lists millions of clones, roughly 92% occurring once. The data were obtained in a study of shared clonotypes between healthy human individuals. The sequencing input was naive CD4+ T cells sorted from blood. Subset reported: CD45RA+ positively selected. This TCR derives from a man aged 18 to 29 in good health.

The DNA of the CDR3 is TGTGCCACCAGCAGAGATAAGGGGGCTAGTCAGCCCCAGCATTTT. Translated, it gives CATSRDKGASQPQHF. V is TRBV15 and J is TRBJ1-5, with TRBD1 matching over 7 bases. The CDR3 totals 15 residues. J lost 6 bases, V lost 0 bases, and 5 bases had no gene match. Germline CDR1 and CDR2: LNHNV and YYDKDF (reference sequence).